The clone carrying this T cell receptor (beta chain) was seen a few times. Its antigen is not known. This record comes from a study of blood T cells in healthy people across ages. Study conclusions and caveats: Unsorted PBMC input precluded a conclusive naive versus antigen-experienced comparison.

Germline assignment: CDR1 SEHNR and CDR2 FQNEAQ (reference sequence). This CDR3 region has 16 residues. V was cut by 7 bases and J by 2 bases, with 18 bases left in between. Then a second PCR, running about 6 to 12 cycles, was carried out with a sample-barcoded 5' primer and a J-beta primer mix. TCRdb re-analysed the 5' RACE reads in MiXCR, keeping a single row per CDR3 protein. The table lists around 1,000,000 distinct CDR3 sequences, 25% of them singletons. The sample also formed part of further work on T cells of mothers and their children. As that report states: A handful of children, together with their three healthy Caucasian mothers, made up the donors.

The chain combines TRBV7-9 with TRBJ2-1; D is uncertain. The specimen was blood. The receptor comes from a girl between 2 and 10 years old in good health. The CDR3 spells CASTAGSTQPYNEQFF. The CDR3 nucleotides read TGTGCCAGCACCGCAGGAAGTACCCAACCCTACAATGAGCAGTTCTTC.